This TCR beta chain was captured in a study of radiotherapy plus CTLA-4 blockade in lung cancer. About the study: Objective response was observed in about 19% of patients, and disease control in roughly 33%. Study results and limitations: Best predicting response, reportedly, were early blood T cell clone dynamics, with interferon-beta. Following radiotherapy plus ipilimumab, tumor-derived TCR clones expanded in the blood.

Alongside CTLA-4 blockade with ipilimumab, patients with chemo-refractory metastatic non-small-cell lung cancer received focal radiation. The assay was immunoSEQ multiplex PCR, and TCRdb's table has in-frame clones only and misses some. This sample has around 130,000 clones, with approximately 90% found just once. As to this clone: As yet, its antigen is unknown.

The CDR3 has 12 residues. The germline V gene encodes CDR1 MNHEY and CDR2 SVGAGI. Trimming removed 10 bases at V and 2 bases at J, with 12 bases between. This receptor was obtained from a human donor with non-small cell lung cancer that progressed on radiotherapy plus ipilimumab. Source: peripheral blood, taken from a patient treated with radiotherapy plus ipilimumab. The gene calls are TRBV6-5 and TRBJ2-7; D unresolved. The CDR3 nucleotides read TGTGCCACCCGAAAGGGAACCTACGAGCAGTACTTC. Encoded protein: CATRKGTYEQYF.